The TCR beta chain described here comes from a study of a mutant IDH1 vaccine in newly diagnosed glioma. Germline CDR1 reads MNHNS; CDR2 reads SASEGT. CDR3 size: 14 residues. V lost 4 bases and J 5 bases, leaving 11 bases between the germline ends. This table comes from immunoSEQ multiplex PCR, and its TCRdb copy is limited to in-frame clones, with some not included. The sample lists 29,000 or so clones, 65% to 85% occurring once. Turning to this clone: Its specificity is unknown.

Documented time point: week 23, last vaccination. With topical imiquimod, each dose of the vaccine consisted of 300 ug of mutant IDH1 20-mer peptide. The chain carries TRBV6-1 and TRBJ2-2; D is uncertain. Sequencing used PBMCs, obtained from a glioma patient whose treatment included an IDH1 peptide vaccine. This clonotype was sampled from a young woman with glioma. The CDR3: CASSGIEETGELFF. In nucleotides, the CDR3 is TGTGCCAGCAGTGGAATTGAAGAGACCGGGGAGCTGTTTTTT.